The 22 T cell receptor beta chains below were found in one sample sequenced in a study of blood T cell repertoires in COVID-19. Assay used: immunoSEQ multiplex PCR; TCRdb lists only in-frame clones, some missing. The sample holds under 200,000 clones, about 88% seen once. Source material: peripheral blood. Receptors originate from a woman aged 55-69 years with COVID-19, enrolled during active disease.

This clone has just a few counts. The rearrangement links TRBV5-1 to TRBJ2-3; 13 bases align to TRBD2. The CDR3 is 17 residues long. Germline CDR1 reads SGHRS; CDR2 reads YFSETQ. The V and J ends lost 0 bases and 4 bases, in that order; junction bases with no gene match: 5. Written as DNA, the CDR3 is TGCGCCAGCAGCTTGGGGAGGACTAGCGGGAGTTCAGATACGCAGTATTTT. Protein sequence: CASSLGRTSGSSDTQYF. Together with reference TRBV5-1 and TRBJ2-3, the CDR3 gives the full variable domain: KAGVTQTPRYLIKTRGQQVTLSCSPISGHRSVSWYQQTPGQGLQFLFEYFSETQRNKGNFPGRFSGRQFSNSRSEMNVSTLELGDSALYLCASSLGRTSGSSDTQYFGPGTRLTVL.

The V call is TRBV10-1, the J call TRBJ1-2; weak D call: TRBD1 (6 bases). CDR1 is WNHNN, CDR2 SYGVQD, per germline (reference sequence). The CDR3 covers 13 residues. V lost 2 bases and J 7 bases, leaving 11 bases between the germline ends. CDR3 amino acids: CASSEGRGFGYTF. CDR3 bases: TGCGCCAGCAGTGAGGGCAGGGGTTTTGGCTACACCTTC.

The CDR3 here is CASSRLAGGQSDTQYF. CDR3 sequence (DNA): TGTGCCAGCAGCCGACTAGCGGGAGGGCAATCAGATACGCAGTATTTT. V gene TRBV6-4 combines with J gene TRBJ2-3, with 14 bases matching TRBD2. The CDR3 length is 16 residues. The germline V gene has CDR1 MRHNA and CDR2 SNTAGT. V trimming: 6 bases; J trimming: 4 bases; junction bases outside the gene matches: 6.

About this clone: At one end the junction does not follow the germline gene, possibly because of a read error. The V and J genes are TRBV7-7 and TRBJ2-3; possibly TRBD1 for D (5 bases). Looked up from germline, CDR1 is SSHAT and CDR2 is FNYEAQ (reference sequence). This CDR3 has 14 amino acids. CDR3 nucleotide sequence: TGTGCTAGCAGCTTGACAGCCAGGACAGATACGCAGTATTTT. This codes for CASSLTARTDTQYF. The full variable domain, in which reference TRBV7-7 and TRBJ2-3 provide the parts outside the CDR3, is GAGVSQSPRYKVTKRGQDVTLRCDPISSHATLYWYQQALGQGPEFLTYFNYEAQPDKSGLPSDRFSAERPEGSISTLTIQRTEQRDSAMYRCASSLTARTDTQYFGPGTRLTVL.

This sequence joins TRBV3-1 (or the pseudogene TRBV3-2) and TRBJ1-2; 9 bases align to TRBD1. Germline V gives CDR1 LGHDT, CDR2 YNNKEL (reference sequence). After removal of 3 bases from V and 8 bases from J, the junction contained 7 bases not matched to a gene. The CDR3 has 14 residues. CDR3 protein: CASSQPGQGYGYTF. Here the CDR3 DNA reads TGTGCCAGCAGCCAGCCGGGACAGGGATACGGCTACACCTTC.

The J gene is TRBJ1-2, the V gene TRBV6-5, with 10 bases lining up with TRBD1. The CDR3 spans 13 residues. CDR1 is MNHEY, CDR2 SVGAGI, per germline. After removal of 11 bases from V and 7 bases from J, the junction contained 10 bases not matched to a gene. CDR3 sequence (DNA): TGTGCCGGAGGATCGACAGGGGGCTTTGGCTACACCTTC. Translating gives CAGGSTGGFGYTF.

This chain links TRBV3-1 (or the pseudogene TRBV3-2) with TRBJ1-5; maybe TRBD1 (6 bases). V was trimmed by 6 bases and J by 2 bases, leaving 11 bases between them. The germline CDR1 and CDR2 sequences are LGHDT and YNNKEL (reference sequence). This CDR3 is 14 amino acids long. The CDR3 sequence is CASSSTGRNQPQHF. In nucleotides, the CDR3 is TGTGCCAGCAGTTCGACAGGACGCAATCAGCCCCAGCATTTT.

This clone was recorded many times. CDR3 region: CASSMGTGYGYTF. In DNA form, the CDR3 reads TGTGCCAGTAGTATGGGGACAGGCTATGGCTACACCTTC. The J gene is TRBJ1-2, the V gene TRBV19, with 8 bases aligning to TRBD1. Looked up from germline, CDR1 is LNHDA and CDR2 is SQIVND (reference sequence). CDR3 length: 13 amino acids. V was clipped by 3 bases and J by 4 bases; unmatched bases: 1.

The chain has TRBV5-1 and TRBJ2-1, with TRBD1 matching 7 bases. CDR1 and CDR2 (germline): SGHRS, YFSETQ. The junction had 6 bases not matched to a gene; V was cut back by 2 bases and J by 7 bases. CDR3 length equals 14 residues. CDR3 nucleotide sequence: TGCGCCAGCAGCTTAGGTTCAGGGGGTAATGAGCAGTTCTTC. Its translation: CASSLGSGGNEQFF. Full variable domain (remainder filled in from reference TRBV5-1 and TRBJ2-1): KAGVTQTPRYLIKTRGQQVTLSCSPISGHRSVSWYQQTPGQGLQFLFEYFSETQRNKGNFPGRFSGRQFSNSRSEMNVSTLELGDSALYLCASSLGSGGNEQFFGPGTRLTVL.

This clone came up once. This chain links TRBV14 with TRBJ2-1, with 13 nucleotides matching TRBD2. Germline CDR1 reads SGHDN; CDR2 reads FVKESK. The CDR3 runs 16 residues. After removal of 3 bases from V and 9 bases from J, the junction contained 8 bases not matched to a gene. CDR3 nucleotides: TGTGCCAGCAGCCACCTCGGACTAGCGGGAGTTAGTGAGCAGTTCTTC. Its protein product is CASSHLGLAGVSEQFF.

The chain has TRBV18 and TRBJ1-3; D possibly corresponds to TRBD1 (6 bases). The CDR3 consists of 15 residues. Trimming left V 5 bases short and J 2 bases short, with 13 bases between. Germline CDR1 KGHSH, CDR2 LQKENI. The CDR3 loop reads CASSSIPGAGNTIYF. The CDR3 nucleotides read TGTGCCAGCTCATCGATACCAGGGGCTGGAAACACCATATATTTT.

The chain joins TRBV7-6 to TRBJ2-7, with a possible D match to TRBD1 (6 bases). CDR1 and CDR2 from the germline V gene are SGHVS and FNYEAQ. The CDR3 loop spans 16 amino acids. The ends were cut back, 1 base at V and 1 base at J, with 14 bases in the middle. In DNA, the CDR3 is TGTGCCAGCAGCTTAGGTCCCAGAGGGGGATCCTACGAGCAGTACTTC. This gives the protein CASSLGPRGGSYEQYF.

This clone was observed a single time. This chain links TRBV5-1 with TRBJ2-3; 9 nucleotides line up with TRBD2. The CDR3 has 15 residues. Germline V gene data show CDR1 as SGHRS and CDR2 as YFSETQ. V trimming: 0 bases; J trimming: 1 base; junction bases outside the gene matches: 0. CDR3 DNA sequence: TGCGCCAGCAGCTTGGTAGCGGGGGGCACAGATACGCAGTATTTT. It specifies CASSLVAGGTDTQYF.

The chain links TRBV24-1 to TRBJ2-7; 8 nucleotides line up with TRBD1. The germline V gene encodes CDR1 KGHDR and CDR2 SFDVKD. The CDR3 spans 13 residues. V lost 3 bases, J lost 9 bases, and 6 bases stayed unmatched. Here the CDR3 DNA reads TGTGCCACCAGTGATGGGGACAGGTTCGCGCAGTACTTC. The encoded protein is CATSDGDRFAQYF.

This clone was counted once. CDR3 DNA sequence: TGTGCCAGCAGTGGGACAGGGGCTGAGTTTAGCAATCAGCCCCAGCATTTT. Translating gives CASSGTGAEFSNQPQHF. The chain links TRBV2 to TRBJ1-5; TRBD1 matches at 9 bases. With 4 bases clipped from V and 0 bases from J, the junction kept 7 bases outside the gene matches. The CDR3 has 17 amino acids. The germline V gene has CDR1 SNHLY and CDR2 FYNNEI.

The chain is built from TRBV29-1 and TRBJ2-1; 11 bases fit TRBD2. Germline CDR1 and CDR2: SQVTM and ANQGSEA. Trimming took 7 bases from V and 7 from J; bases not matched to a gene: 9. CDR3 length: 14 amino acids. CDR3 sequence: CSAARVAGGNEQFF. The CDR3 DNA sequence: TGCAGCGCTGCGAGGGTAGCGGGAGGGAATGAGCAGTTCTTC.

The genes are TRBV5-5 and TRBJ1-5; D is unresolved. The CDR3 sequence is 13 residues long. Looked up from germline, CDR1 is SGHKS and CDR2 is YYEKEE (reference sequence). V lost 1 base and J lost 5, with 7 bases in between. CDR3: CASSLTHYQPQHF. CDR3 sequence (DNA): TGTGCCAGCAGCTTGACCCACTATCAGCCCCAGCATTTT.

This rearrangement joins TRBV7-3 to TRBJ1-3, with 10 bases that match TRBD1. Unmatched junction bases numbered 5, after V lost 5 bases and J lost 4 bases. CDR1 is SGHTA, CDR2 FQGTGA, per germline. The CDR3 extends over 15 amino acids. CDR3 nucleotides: TGTGCCAGCAGCGTGACAGGGGGCGGAGGAAACACCATATATTTT. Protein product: CASSVTGGGGNTIYF. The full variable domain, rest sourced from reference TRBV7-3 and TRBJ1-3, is GAGVSQTPSNKVTEKGKYVELRCDPISGHTALYWYRQSLGQGPEFLIYFQGTGAADDSGLPNDRFFAVRPEGSVSTLKIQRTERGDSAVYLCASSVTGGGGNTIYFGEGSWLTVV.

The DNA of the CDR3 is TGTGCCAGCAGCTTGTCAGGGGTAGATACGCAGTATTTT. Translated, it gives CASSLSGVDTQYF. The V and J genes are TRBV5-8 and TRBJ2-3; D possibly corresponds to TRBD1 (6 bases). Trimming left V 1 base short and J 5 bases short, with 8 bases between. Germline assignment: CDR1 SGHTS and CDR2 YDEGEE. The CDR3 runs to 13 residues.

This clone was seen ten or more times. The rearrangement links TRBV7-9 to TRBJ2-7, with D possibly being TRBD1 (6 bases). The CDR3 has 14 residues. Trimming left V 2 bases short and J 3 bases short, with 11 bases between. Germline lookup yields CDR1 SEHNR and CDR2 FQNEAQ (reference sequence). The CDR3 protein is CASSLTETGYEQYV. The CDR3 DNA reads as TGTGCCAGCAGCTTAACCGAGACAGGCTACGAGCAGTACGTC.

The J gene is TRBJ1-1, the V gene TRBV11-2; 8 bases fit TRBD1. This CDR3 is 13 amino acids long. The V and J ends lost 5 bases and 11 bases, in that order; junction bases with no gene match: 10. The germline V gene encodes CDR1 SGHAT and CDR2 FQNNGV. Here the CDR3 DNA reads TGTGCCAGCAGCACCGACAGGGGAAGGAAGGCTTTCTTT. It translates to CASSTDRGRKAFF.

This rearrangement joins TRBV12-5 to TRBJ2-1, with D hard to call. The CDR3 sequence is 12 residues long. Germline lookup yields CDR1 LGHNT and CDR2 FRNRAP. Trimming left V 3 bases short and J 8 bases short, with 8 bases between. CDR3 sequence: CASGLDSHEQFF. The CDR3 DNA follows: TGTGCTAGTGGTTTAGATAGCCATGAGCAGTTCTTC.